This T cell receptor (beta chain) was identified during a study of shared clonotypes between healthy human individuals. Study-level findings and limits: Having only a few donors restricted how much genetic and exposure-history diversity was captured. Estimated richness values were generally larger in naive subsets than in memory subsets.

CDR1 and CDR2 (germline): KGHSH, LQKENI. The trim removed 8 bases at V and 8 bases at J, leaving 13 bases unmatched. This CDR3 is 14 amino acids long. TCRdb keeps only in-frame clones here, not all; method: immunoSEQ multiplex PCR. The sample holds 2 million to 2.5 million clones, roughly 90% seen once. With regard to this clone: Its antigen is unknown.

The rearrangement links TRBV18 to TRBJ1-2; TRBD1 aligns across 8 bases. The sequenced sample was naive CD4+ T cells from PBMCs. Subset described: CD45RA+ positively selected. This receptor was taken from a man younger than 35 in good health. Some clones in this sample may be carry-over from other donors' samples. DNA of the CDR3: TGTGCCAGCGCGTCGGACAGGGAGGCTTGGGGCTACACCTTC. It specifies CASASDREAWGYTF.